This T cell receptor (beta chain) was identified in a study of human T cells and chemical hapten exposure. Study-wide context: Scalp application of diphenylcyclopropenone was performed weekly in patients across the entire approximately 24-week study.

There are 15 residues in the CDR3. The junction had 8 bases not matched to a gene; V was cut back by 0 bases and J by 9 bases. Germline assignment: CDR1 SGHRS and CDR2 YFSETQ. Time point in this sample: patch test 2, 6 weeks after DPC sensitization. Treatment here: therapeutic diphenylcyclopropenone sensitization with weekly scalp DPC. Each patch test followed a blood draw. TCRdb re-analysed the RACE reads in MiXCR, keeping a single row per CDR3 protein. Of about 110,000 distinct CDR3 sequences in the sample, 9.2% were seen once. The sequencing here drew on whole blood, taken in connection with sensitization to the hapten diphenylcyclopropenone (DPC). The V and J genes are TRBV5-1 and TRBJ2-1; TRBD1 matches at 8 bases. This clonotype was sampled from a woman aged 40 to 50 with alopecia areata. Some clones in this sample may be carry-over from other donors' samples. The chain's CDR3 is CASSLAQGVRVEQFF. The DNA for the CDR3 is TGCGCCAGCAGCTTGGCACAGGGGGTCAGGGTTGAGCAGTTCTTC. The full variable domain, in which reference TRBV5-1 and TRBJ2-1 provide the parts outside the CDR3, is KAGVTQTPRYLIKTRGQQVTLSCSPISGHRSVSWYQQTPGQGLQFLFEYFSETQRNKGNFPGRFSGRQFSNSRSEMNVSTLELGDSALYLCASSLAQGVRVEQFFGPGTRLTVL.